These 10 T cell receptor beta chains were all obtained from the same sample, sequenced in a study of T-cell reconstitution after alpha-beta-depleted transplantation in children. Unique molecular identifiers featured in how the TCRbeta library was prepared. MiXCR, applied by TCRdb to the PCR reads, yields one record per CDR3 protein. The profile shows hundreds of thousands of distinct CDR3 sequences, 13% of them singletons. The sequencing used PBMCs, collected from the stem cell graft. The receptor set was obtained from a human donor who donated a stem cell graft to a child with Fanconi anemia.

The gene calls are TRBV12-3 or TRBV12-4 and TRBJ1-2; 12 bases fit TRBD1. V was pared by 6 bases and J by 3 bases, with 5 bases of the junction left unmatched. The CDR3 is 15 residues long. The DNA for the CDR3 is TGTGCCAGCAGCCATGGGACAGGGGGCGACTATGGCTACACCTTC. It codes for CASSHGTGGDYGYTF.

This clonotype was seen a handful of times. This chain uses TRBV12-3 or TRBV12-4 with TRBJ2-2; no reliable D call. Trimming cost V 7 bases and J 4 bases, with 19 bases left between them. The CDR3 is made up of 16 amino acids. This CDR3 is CASTTDPSSGTGELFF. CDR3 in DNA: TGTGCCAGCACGACGGACCCCTCGTCGGGCACCGGGGAGCTGTTTTTT.

This chain uses TRBV7-6 with TRBJ2-2; 9 positions match TRBD2. This CDR3 is 15 amino acids long. The V gene's germline CDR1 is SGHVS and CDR2 FNYEAQ. V trimming: 1 base; J trimming: 7 bases; junction bases outside the gene matches: 4. CDR3 region: CASSLVGTSIGELFF. CDR3 DNA sequence: TGTGCCAGCAGCTTAGTTGGGACTAGCATCGGGGAGCTGTTTTTT.

V usage is TRBV6-2 or TRBV6-3 and J usage is TRBJ2-7; D is possibly TRBD1 or TRBD2 (5 bases each). CDR1 is MNHEY and CDR2 is SVGEGT in the germline V gene. V was clipped by 4 bases and J by 5 bases, with 15 bases between them. The CDR3 contains 14 residues. CDR3 sequence reads: CASSSPGSGNEQYF. The CDR3 DNA reads TGTGCCAGCAGTTCGCCAGGGAGCGGAAACGAGCAGTACTTC.

This sequence joins TRBV3-1 and TRBJ2-1; D is possibly TRBD1 (5 bases). V lost 8 bases and J lost 6, with 8 bases in between. Germline CDR1 LGHDT, CDR2 YNNKEL (reference sequence). CDR3 size: 11 residues. The CDR3 region has the DNA TGTGCCAGCCGTAGGGGCAATGAGCAGTTCTTC. Its translation is CASRRGNEQFF.

The chain is built from TRBV21-1 and TRBJ1-4; the table's D gene call, TRBD1, was not cross checked with the DNA. TRBV21-1 is annotated as a pseudogene. CDR3 size: 19 residues. The CDR3 bases are TGTGCCAGCAGCAGTCGCAATCCGGGCCCCGCCCCGGCTAATGAAAAACTGTTTTTT. It encodes CASSSRNPGPAPANEKLFF.

This clonotype was counted a single time. This chain uses TRBV23-1 with TRBJ1-1; tentative D call: TRBD1 (6 bases). TRBV23-1 is noted as an ORF with a role that remains uncertain. The CDR3 has 13 residues. V dropped 4 bases and J dropped 6 bases, with 12 bases sitting between them. This CDR3 is CASSLPGHAEAFF. DNA of the CDR3: TGCGCCAGCAGTCTTCCGGGACACGCTGAAGCTTTCTTT.

The V call is TRBV4-1, the J call TRBJ1-1; D unresolved. V shed 6 bases and J shed 0 bases, with 11 bases lying between them. Germline lookup yields CDR1 MGHRA and CDR2 YSYEKL. The CDR3 is made up of 14 amino acids. CDR3 sequence (DNA): TGCGCCAGCAGTCAACATACCTTGAACACTGAAGCTTTCTTT. It specifies CASSQHTLNTEAFF.

This clonotype has just a few counts. The chain is built from TRBV5-1 and TRBJ1-1; D is perhaps TRBD1 (5 bases). The germline CDR1 and CDR2 sequences are SGHRS and YFSETQ. The ends were cut back, 3 bases at V and 0 bases at J, with 12 bases in the middle. The CDR3 is made up of 15 amino acids. Here the CDR3 DNA reads TGCGCCAGCAGCTCTGACAGACCAGTGAACACTGAAGCTTTCTTT. Translating gives CASSSDRPVNTEAFF.

This sequence joins TRBV3-1 and TRBJ1-2; TRBD1 aligns across 7 bases. Germline trimming cut 0 bases from V and 14 bases from J; bases unmatched to any gene: 9. Germline CDR1 LGHDT, CDR2 YNNKEL (reference sequence). There are 13 residues in the CDR3. DNA for the CDR3: TGTGCCAGCAGCCAAGATTGGGGGACAGCCGGTACCTTC. It codes for CASSQDWGTAGTF.